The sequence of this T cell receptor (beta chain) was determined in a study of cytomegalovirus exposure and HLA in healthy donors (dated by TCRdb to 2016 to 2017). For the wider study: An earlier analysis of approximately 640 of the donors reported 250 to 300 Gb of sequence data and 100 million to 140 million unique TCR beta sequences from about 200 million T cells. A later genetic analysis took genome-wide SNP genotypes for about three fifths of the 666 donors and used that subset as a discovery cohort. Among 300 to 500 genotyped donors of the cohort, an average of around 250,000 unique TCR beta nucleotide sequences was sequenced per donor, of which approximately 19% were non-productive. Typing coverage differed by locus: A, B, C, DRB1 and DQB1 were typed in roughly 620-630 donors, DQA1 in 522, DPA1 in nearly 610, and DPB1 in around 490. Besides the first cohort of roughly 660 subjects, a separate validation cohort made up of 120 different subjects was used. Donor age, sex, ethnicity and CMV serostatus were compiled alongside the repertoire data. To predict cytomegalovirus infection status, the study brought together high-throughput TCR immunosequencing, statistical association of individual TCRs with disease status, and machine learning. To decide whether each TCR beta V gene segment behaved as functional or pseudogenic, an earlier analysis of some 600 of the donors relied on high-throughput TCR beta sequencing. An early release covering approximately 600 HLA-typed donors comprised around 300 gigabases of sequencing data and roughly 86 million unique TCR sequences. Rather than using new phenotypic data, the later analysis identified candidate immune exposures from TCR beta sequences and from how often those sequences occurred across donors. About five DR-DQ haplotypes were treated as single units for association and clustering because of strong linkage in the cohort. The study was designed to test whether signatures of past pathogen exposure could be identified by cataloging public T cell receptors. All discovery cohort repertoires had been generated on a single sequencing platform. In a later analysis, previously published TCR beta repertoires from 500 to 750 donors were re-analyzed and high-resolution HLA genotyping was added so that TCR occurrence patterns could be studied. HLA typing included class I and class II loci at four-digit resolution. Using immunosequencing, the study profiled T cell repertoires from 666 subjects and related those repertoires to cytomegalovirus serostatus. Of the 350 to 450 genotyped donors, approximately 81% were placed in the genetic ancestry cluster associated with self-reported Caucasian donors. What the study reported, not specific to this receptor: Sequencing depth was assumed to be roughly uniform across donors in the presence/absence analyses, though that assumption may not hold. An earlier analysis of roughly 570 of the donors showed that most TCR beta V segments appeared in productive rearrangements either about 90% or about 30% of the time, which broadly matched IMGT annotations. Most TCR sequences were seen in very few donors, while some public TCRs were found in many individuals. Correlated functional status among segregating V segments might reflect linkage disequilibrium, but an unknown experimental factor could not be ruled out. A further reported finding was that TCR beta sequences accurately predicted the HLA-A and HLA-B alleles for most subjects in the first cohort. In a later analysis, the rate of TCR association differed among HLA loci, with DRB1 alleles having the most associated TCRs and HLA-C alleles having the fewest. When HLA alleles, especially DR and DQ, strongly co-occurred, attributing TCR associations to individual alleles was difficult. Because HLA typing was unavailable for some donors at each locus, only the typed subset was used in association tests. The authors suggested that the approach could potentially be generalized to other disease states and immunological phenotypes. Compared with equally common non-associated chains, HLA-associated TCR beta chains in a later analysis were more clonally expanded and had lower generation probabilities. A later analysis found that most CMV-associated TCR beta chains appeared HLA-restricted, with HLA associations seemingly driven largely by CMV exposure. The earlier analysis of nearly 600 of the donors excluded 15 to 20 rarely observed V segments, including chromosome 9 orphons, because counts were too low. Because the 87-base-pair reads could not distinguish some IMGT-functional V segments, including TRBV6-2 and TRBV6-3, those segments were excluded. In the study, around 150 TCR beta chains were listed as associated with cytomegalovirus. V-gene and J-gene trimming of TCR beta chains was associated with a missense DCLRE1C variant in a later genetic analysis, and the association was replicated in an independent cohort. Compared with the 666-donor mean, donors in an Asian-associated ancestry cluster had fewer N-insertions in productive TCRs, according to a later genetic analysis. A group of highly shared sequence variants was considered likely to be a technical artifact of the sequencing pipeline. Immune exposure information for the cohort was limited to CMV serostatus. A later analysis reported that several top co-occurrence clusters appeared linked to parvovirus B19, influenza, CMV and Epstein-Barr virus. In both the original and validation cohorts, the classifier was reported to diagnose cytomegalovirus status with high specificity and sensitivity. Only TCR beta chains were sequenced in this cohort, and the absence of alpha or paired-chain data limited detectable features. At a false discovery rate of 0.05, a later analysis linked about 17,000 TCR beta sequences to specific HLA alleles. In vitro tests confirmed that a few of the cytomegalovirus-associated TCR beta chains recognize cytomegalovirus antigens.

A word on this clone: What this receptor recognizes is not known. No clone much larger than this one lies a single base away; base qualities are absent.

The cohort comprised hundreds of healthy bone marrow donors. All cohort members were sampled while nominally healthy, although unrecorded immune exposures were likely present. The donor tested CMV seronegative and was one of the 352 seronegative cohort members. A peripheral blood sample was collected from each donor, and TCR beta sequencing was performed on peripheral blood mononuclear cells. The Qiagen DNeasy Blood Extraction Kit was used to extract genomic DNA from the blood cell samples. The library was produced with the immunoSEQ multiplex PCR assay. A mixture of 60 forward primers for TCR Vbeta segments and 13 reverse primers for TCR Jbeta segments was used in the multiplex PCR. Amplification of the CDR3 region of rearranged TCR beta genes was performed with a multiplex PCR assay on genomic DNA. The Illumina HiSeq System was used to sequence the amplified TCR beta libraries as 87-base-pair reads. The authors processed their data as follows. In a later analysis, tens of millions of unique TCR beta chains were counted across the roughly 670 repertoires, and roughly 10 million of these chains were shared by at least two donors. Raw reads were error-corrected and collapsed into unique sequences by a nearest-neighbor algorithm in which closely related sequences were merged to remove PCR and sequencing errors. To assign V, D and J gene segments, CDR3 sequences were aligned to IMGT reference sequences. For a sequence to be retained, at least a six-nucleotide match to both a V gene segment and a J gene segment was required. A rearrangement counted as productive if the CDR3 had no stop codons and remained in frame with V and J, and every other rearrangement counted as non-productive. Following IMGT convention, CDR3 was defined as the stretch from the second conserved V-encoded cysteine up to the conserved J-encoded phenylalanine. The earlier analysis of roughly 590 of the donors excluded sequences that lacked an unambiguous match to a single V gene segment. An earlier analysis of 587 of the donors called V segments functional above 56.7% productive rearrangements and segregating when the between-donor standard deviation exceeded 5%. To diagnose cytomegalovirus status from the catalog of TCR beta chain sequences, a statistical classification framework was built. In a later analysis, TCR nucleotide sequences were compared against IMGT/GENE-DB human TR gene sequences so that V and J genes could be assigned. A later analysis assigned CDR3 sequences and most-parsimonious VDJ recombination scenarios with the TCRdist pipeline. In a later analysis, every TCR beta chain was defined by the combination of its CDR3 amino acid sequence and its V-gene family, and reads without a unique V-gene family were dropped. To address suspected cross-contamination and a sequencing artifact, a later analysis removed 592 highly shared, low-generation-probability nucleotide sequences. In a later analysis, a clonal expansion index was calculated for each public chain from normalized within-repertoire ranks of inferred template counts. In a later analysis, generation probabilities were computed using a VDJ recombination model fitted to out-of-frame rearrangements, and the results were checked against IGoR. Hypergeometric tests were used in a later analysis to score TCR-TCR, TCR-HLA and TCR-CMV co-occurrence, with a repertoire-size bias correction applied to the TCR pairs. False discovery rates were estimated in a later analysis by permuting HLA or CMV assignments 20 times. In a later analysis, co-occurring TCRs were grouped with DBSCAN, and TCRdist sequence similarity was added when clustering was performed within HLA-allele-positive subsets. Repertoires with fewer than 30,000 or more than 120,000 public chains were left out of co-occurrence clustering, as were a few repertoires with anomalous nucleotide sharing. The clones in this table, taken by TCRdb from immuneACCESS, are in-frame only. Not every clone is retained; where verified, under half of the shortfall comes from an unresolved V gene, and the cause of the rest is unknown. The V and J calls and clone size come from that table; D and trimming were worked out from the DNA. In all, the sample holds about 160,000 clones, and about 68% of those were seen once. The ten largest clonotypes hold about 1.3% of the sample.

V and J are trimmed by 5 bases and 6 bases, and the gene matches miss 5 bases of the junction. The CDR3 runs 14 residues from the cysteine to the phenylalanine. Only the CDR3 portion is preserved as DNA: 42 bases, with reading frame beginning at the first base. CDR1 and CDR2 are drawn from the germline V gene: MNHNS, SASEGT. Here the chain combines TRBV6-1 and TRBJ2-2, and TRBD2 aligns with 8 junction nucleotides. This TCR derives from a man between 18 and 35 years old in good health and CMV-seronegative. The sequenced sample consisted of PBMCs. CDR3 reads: CASSRSGGSGELFF. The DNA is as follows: TGTGCCAGCAGTCGATCGGGAGGGTCCGGGGAGCTGTTTTTT.